Here is one T cell receptor beta chain with its context. The sample belongs to a study of blood T cell repertoires in COVID-19. About the study: Specimens from acute and convalescent COVID-19 originated in the United States, Italy and Spain. Sources were T cells, B-cell-depleted T cells, or PBMCs; the material itself was cDNA or gDNA.

CDR1 MNHNS and CDR2 SASEGT come from the germline V gene. The CDR3 totals 17 residues. V lost 2 bases, J lost 0 bases, and 5 bases stayed unmatched. Measured with immunoSEQ multiplex PCR; TCRdb has only the in-frame clones, and not every one. The sample includes fewer than 350,000 clones, under 90% of them seen just once. Residents of 24 US areas, aged about 18 to 100 years, made up the participants. Sequences were obtained from PBMCs or T cells enriched from blood (not recorded which). The sequence derives from a man between 60 and 75 years old who had recovered from COVID-19. The J gene is TRBJ2-2, the V gene TRBV6-1, with 8 bases that match TRBD2. The chain's CDR3 is CASSELAGRANTGELFF. In nucleotides, the CDR3 is TGTGCCAGCAGTGAATTAGCGGGGAGGGCGAACACCGGGGAGCTGTTTTTT.